A selection of T cell receptor beta chains follows, all from one sample in a study of shared clonotypes between healthy human individuals. This table comes from immunoSEQ multiplex PCR, and its TCRdb copy is limited to in-frame clones, with some not included. The sample has more than 500,000 clones; roughly 95% are singletons. Sequenced sample: naive CD8+ T cells sorted from blood. Receptors were obtained from a young woman in good health. The CDR3 runs from the conserved cysteine through the conserved F or W. The order of the fields is J gene, V gene, D gene, clone size, CDR3 protein, CDR3 DNA. D genes are given only for firm matches. Clone size is stated in some rows and not others, as once, few, many or a class when expanded.

J: TRBJ2-7; V: TRBV28; D: .; size: .; CDR3: CASSVVSGTYEQYF; DNA: TGTGCCAGCAGTGTGGTTAGCGGAACCTACGAGCAGTACTTC
J: TRBJ2-7; V: TRBV6-5; D: .; size: .; CDR3: CATAWGQGYEQYF; DNA: TGTGCCACCGCCTGGGGGCAGGGCTACGAGCAGTACTTC
J: TRBJ1-3; V: TRBV28; D: .; size: .; CDR3: CASSLRGMAGNTIYF; DNA: TGTGCCAGCAGTTTAAGGGGGATGGCTGGAAACACCATATATTTT
J: TRBJ2-2; V: TRBV27; D: TRBD2; size: .; CDR3: CASSLSPSGVNTGELFF; DNA: TGTGCCAGCAGTTTATCCCCTAGCGGAGTAAACACCGGGGAGCTGTTTTTT
J: TRBJ2-7; V: TRBV27; D: TRBD1; size: .; CDR3: CASSVGTGQYEQYF; DNA: TGTGCCAGCAGCGTGGGGACAGGGCAATACGAGCAGTACTTC
J: TRBJ2-7; V: TRBV5-1; D: TRBD1; size: .; CDR3: CASSTGTGVWEQYF; DNA: TGCGCCAGCAGCACCGGGACAGGGGTTTGGGAGCAGTACTTC
J: TRBJ2-7; V: TRBV14; D: .; size: .; CDR3: CASSQDTDSYEQYF; DNA: TGTGCCAGCAGTCAGGACACGGACTCCTACGAGCAGTACTTC
J: TRBJ2-7; V: TRBV9; D: TRBD2; size: .; CDR3: CASNIAGGEDEQYF; DNA: TGTGCCAGCAATATAGCGGGAGGGGAAGACGAGCAGTACTTC
J: TRBJ1-2; V: TRBV9; D: .; size: .; CDR3: CASSASVYGYTF; DNA: TGTGCCAGCAGCGCAAGCGTCTATGGCTACACCTTC
J: TRBJ1-1; V: TRBV27; D: .; size: once; CDR3: CASSMQIRQEAFF; DNA: TGTGCCAGCAGTATGCAGATCCGACAGGAGGCTTTCTTT
J: TRBJ2-5; V: TRBV5-6; D: .; size: .; CDR3: CASSLVAVGETQYF; DNA: TGTGCCAGCAGCTTGGTTGCGGTAGGAGAGACCCAGTACTTC
J: TRBJ2-1; V: TRBV28; D: .; size: once; CDR3: CASSLLDRNEQFF; DNA: TGTGCCAGCAGTTTATTAGACCGCAATGAGCAGTTCTTC
J: TRBJ1-3; V: TRBV5-1; D: .; size: once; CDR3: CASSLSNGIPLSSGNTIYF; DNA: TGCGCCAGCAGCTTGAGCAACGGGATTCCCCTATCCTCTGGAAACACCATATATTTT
J: TRBJ2-7; V: TRBV14; D: .; size: few; CDR3: CASSDGLTYEQYF; DNA: TGTGCCAGCAGCGACGGATTGACCTACGAGCAGTACTTC
J: TRBJ2-5; V: TRBV9; D: TRBD2; size: .; CDR3: CASSAVGTRETQYF; DNA: TGTGCCAGCAGCGCCGTCGGGACTAGAGAGACCCAGTACTTC
J: TRBJ1-2; V: TRBV2; D: TRBD1; size: few; CDR3: CASTTGGIYGYTF; DNA: TGTGCCAGCACGACAGGGGGCATCTATGGCTACACCTTC
J: TRBJ1-1; V: TRBV30; D: .; size: .; CDR3: CAWRTGFTEAFF; DNA: TGTGCCTGGAGAACAGGGTTCACTGAAGCTTTCTTT
J: TRBJ2-2; V: TRBV19; D: TRBD2; size: .; CDR3: CASSIKASGTGELFF; DNA: TGTGCCAGTAGTATAAAGGCTAGCGGGACCGGGGAGCTGTTTTTT
J: TRBJ1-1; V: TRBV2; D: .; size: .; CDR3: CASGRIPGSETEAFF; DNA: TGTGCCAGCGGACGAATCCCAGGGTCAGAGACTGAAGCTTTCTTT
J: TRBJ1-1; V: TRBV9; D: TRBD1; size: .; CDR3: CASSADRGLNTEAFF; DNA: TGTGCCAGCAGCGCGGACAGGGGGCTGAACACTGAAGCTTTCTTT
J: TRBJ2-7; V: TRBV5-5; D: TRBD2; size: .; CDR3: CASSFGLAGSYEQYF; DNA: TGTGCCAGCAGCTTCGGACTAGCGGGATCCTACGAGCAGTACTTC
J: TRBJ2-7; V: TRBV6-5; D: .; size: .; CDR3: CASSIDRTYEQYF; DNA: TGTGCCAGCAGCATCGACAGGACCTACGAGCAGTACTTC
J: TRBJ2-3; V: TRBV27; D: .; size: once; CDR3: CASSSTYTQYF; DNA: TGTGCCAGCAGTTCGACCTATACGCAGTATTTT
J: TRBJ1-6; V: TRBV7-9; D: .; size: .; CDR3: CASSLVGSRSGSPLHF; DNA: TGTGCCAGCAGCTTAGTAGGCAGCCGGAGCGGATCACCCCTCCACTTT
J: TRBJ1-1; V: TRBV13; D: .; size: .; CDR3: CASSLERTEAFF; DNA: TGTGCCAGCAGCTTAGAGAGGACTGAAGCTTTCTTT
J: TRBJ1-1; V: TRBV2; D: .; size: .; CDR3: CASSKSMNTEAFF; DNA: TGTGCCAGCAGTAAAAGCATGAACACTGAAGCTTTCTTT
J: TRBJ1-4; V: TRBV6-5; D: TRBD1; size: .; CDR3: CASSYRTGVRSEKLFF; DNA: TGTGCCAGCAGTTACCGGACAGGGGTTCGGAGTGAAAAACTGTTTTTT
J: TRBJ2-7; V: TRBV28; D: .; size: .; CDR3: CASSSRRYEQYF; DNA: TGTGCCAGCAGTTCCCGACGCTACGAGCAGTACTTC
J: TRBJ2-2; V: TRBV11-2; D: .; size: .; CDR3: CASSLILGPAGELFF; DNA: TGTGCCAGCAGCTTAATCCTAGGCCCTGCCGGGGAGCTGTTTTTT
J: TRBJ2-3; V: TRBV5-1; D: TRBD1; size: .; CDR3: CASSRRQGVSDTQYF; DNA: TGCGCCAGCAGTCGTCGACAGGGGGTATCAGATACGCAGTATTTT
J: TRBJ2-7; V: TRBV4-1; D: .; size: .; CDR3: CASSQAQTGKYEQYF; DNA: TGCGCCAGCAGCCAAGCCCAAACAGGGAAATACGAGCAGTACTTC
J: TRBJ2-7; V: TRBV5-6; D: .; size: .; CDR3: CANSLGSGVSYEQYF; DNA: TGTGCCAACAGCTTGGGGAGCGGTGTCTCCTACGAGCAGTACTTC
J: TRBJ2-3; V: TRBV28; D: TRBD2; size: .; CDR3: CASSRTSVTTDTQYF; DNA: TGTGCCAGCAGTAGGACTAGCGTCACCACAGATACGCAGTATTTT
J: TRBJ2-1; V: TRBV29-1; D: .; size: .; CDR3: CSVEGGSSYNEQFF; DNA: TGCAGCGTTGAAGGGGGGAGCTCCTACAATGAGCAGTTCTTC
J: TRBJ2-6; V: TRBV5-4; D: .; size: .; CDR3: CASNDISGANVLTF; DNA: TGTGCCAGCAATGACATATCTGGGGCCAACGTCCTGACTTTC
J: TRBJ2-2; V: TRBV10-1; D: .; size: .; CDR3: CASSESEIRAGWTGELFF; DNA: TGCGCCAGCAGTGAGTCGGAAATTCGGGCAGGGTGGACCGGGGAGCTGTTTTTT
J: TRBJ2-7; V: TRBV28; D: .; size: .; CDR3: CASSPVLYEQYF; DNA: TGTGCCAGCAGTCCAGTCCTCTACGAGCAGTACTTC
J: TRBJ2-7; V: TRBV7-6; D: .; size: .; CDR3: CASSLGKIHEQYF; DNA: TGTGCCAGCAGCTTAGGCAAAATTCACGAGCAGTACTTC
J: TRBJ2-7; V: TRBV2; D: TRBD1; size: .; CDR3: CASSHPDRALYEQYF; DNA: TGTGCCAGCAGTCATCCAGACAGGGCCCTCTACGAGCAGTACTTC
J: TRBJ2-7; V: TRBV5-1; D: .; size: .; CDR3: CASSYDSYEQYF; DNA: TGCGCCAGCAGCTACGACAGTTACGAGCAGTACTTC
J: TRBJ1-1; V: TRBV7-9; D: TRBD1; size: .; CDR3: CASSLSGQGIEAFF; DNA: TGTGCCAGCAGCTTGTCGGGACAGGGTATTGAAGCTTTCTTT
J: TRBJ2-1; V: TRBV9; D: .; size: .; CDR3: CASAISSYNEQFF; DNA: TGTGCCAGCGCGATTTCCTCCTACAATGAGCAGTTCTTC
J: TRBJ1-2; V: TRBV27; D: TRBD1; size: .; CDR3: CASSSTGTGGGYTF; DNA: TGTGCCAGCAGTTCGACGGGGACAGGGGGAGGCTACACCTTC
J: TRBJ2-3; V: TRBV10-3; D: .; size: once; CDR3: CAISESRGRGTTDTQYF; DNA: TGTGCCATCAGTGAGTCTAGGGGGCGGGGCACTACAGATACGCAGTATTTT
J: TRBJ2-1; V: TRBV6-1; D: TRBD2; size: .; CDR3: CASSEALAGLADYNEQFF; DNA: TGTGCCAGCAGTGAAGCGCTCGCTGGACTAGCGGACTACAATGAGCAGTTCTTC
J: TRBJ1-2; V: TRBV23-1; D: .; size: .; CDR3: CASRGGGDGYTF; DNA: TGCGCCAGCAGAGGGGGGGGAGATGGCTACACCTTC